This is a list of T cell receptor beta chains from one sample in a study of cytomegalovirus exposure and HLA in healthy donors. This table comes from immunoSEQ multiplex PCR, and its TCRdb copy is limited to in-frame clones, with some not included. There are 90,000 to 95,000 clones in the sample; around 84% occur only once, and 2% to 2.5% lies in the top ten. The sample taken for sequencing was PBMCs. The receptors originated from a man aged 18-30 years in good health and CMV-seronegative. Both conserved end residues are part of each CDR3. Fields, in order: J gene, CDR3 length, D gene, clone size, V gene, CDR3 protein, CDR3 DNA. D genes are given only for firm matches. Clone size is not always given. Where it is, it says once, few, many or a class for expanded clones.

TRBJ1-1 | 13 | - | - | TRBV6-1 | CASSEDGPPEAFF | TGTGCCAGCAGTGAAGACGGTCCCCCTGAAGCTTTCTTT
TRBJ2-5 | 15 | TRBD2 | - | TRBV7-8 | CASSCKTSWRETQYF | TGTGCCAGCAGCTGTAAGACTAGCTGGCGTGAGACCCAGTACTTC
TRBJ1-4 | 16 | - | - | TRBV4-1 | CASSQGGGGTNEKLFF | TGCGCCAGCAGCCAAGGAGGGGGGGGCACTAATGAAAAACTGTTTTTT
TRBJ1-4 | 15 | - | - | TRBV9 | CASSARHSQDEKLFF | TGTGCCAGCAGCGCCAGACACTCCCAGGATGAAAAATTGTTTTTT
TRBJ1-6 | 15 | TRBD1 | - | TRBV5-6 | CASSLWGQGSSPLHF | TGTGCCAGCAGCTTGTGGGGACAGGGAAGTTCACCCCTCCACTTT
TRBJ1-1 | 13 | - | - | TRBV5-6 | CASSLFRSTEAFF | TGTGCCAGCAGCTTGTTCCGGAGCACTGAAGCTTTCTTT
TRBJ2-3 | 14 | - | - | TRBV7-6 | CASSLGGGSDTQYF | TGTGCCAGCAGCCTGGGGGGGGGCTCAGATACGCAGTATTTT
TRBJ2-7 | 13 | TRBD1 | - | TRBV6-5 | CASGDRQTYEQYF | TGTGCCAGCGGGGACAGGCAAACCTACGAGCAGTACTTC
TRBJ2-1 | 18 | TRBD2 | - | TRBV11-3 | CASSLDQSWAGGDNEQFF | TGTGCCAGCAGCTTAGATCAGAGTTGGGCGGGGGGCGACAATGAGCAGTTCTTC
TRBJ1-5 | 15 | - | few | TRBV12-5 | CASGLQVSFNQPQHF | TGTGCTAGTGGTTTACAGGTTTCCTTCAATCAGCCCCAGCATTTT
TRBJ2-5 | 13 | TRBD1 | - | TRBV7-9 | CASSHRGPETQYF | TGTGCCAGCAGTCACAGGGGACCGGAGACCCAGTACTTC
TRBJ2-5 | 15 | - | once | TRBV6-1 | CASSEVGGPGETQYF | TGTGCCAGCAGTGAAGTGGGGGGGCCGGGTGAGACCCAGTACTTC
TRBJ1-4 | 16 | - | - | TRBV11-2 | CASTNTGWGRGEKLFF | TGTGCCAGCACCAACACAGGGTGGGGAAGAGGTGAAAAACTGTTTTTT
TRBJ1-5 | 16 | TRBD1 | - | TRBV6-6 | CASIQAPTGGAQPQHF | TGTGCCAGCATCCAAGCCCCGACAGGGGGCGCGCAGCCCCAGCATTTT
TRBJ1-3 | 14 | - | - | TRBV4-1 | CASSQDSTGNTIYF | TGCGCCAGCAGCCAAGACTCTACTGGAAACACCATATATTTT
TRBJ1-2 | 15 | - | few | TRBV4-2 | CASTHWEGPVYGYTF | TGTGCCAGCACCCACTGGGAGGGGCCCGTCTATGGCTACACCTTC
TRBJ1-5 | 15 | TRBD1 | few | TRBV13 | CASSYGTGGTQPQHF | TGTGCCAGCAGCTACGGGACAGGGGGAACTCAGCCCCAGCATTTT
TRBJ2-5 | 15 | - | - | TRBV27 | CASSLTWGVQETQYF | TGTGCCAGCAGTTTAACATGGGGGGTACAAGAGACCCAGTACTTC
TRBJ2-5 | 15 | - | - | TRBV5-1 | CASSLSYSPQETQYF | TGCGCCAGCAGCTTGTCTTACAGCCCACAAGAGACCCAGTACTTC
TRBJ1-2 | 17 | - | - | TRBV10-2 | CASSESILGRSNYGYTF | TGCGCCAGCAGTGAGTCGATCCTCGGGAGGTCTAACTATGGCTACACCTTC
TRBJ2-7 | 14 | TRBD2 | - | TRBV9 | CASSVAGGGYEQYF | TGTGCCAGCAGCGTAGCAGGCGGGGGCTACGAGCAGTACTTC